This T cell receptor beta chain was recovered during a study of cytomegalovirus exposure and HLA in healthy donors. General study results and limits: After further analysis at a later stage, roughly 16,000 TCR beta sequences were associated with HLA alleles at 0.05 false discovery rate.

A remark on this clone: The antigen is undetermined.

The CDR3 is 15 residues long. The trim removed 1 base at V and 2 bases at J, leaving 3 bases unmatched. Germline values: CDR1 SGHAT, CDR2 FQNNGV. The primer mix had 60 Vbeta and 13 Jbeta primers. The data were produced by immunoSEQ multiplex PCR, yet TCRdb's version contains in-frame clones alone and is incomplete. The repertoire holds tens of thousands of clones, with over 70% as singletons. The sequencing input was PBMCs. The receptor was isolated from a girl aged 2-10 years in good health and CMV-seropositive. The genes are TRBV11-2 and TRBJ2-7; TRBD1 agrees at 9 bases. The CDR3 protein is CASSLGTGAAYEQYF. CDR3 DNA sequence: TGTGCCAGCAGCTTAGGGACAGGGGCGGCCTACGAGCAGTACTTC.